The subject of this entry is one TCR beta chain. The data were obtained in a study of patients and donors after allogeneic stem cell transplantation. TCRdb reanalysed the RT-PCR reads using MiXCR and keeps one entry per CDR3 protein. The sample contains just over 55,000 distinct CDR3 sequences, about an eighth of which appear only once. Trimming stripped 5 bases from V and 1 base from J, with 14 bases between. The CDR3 has 15 residues. The TCR sequence derives from a human donor who was either an allogeneic HSCT recipient or a stem cell or donor lymphocyte infusion donor (not recorded which). It is not recorded whose cells these are; they may come from a transplant donor. Sequencing input: blood, either unsorted or a sorted T cell fraction (not recorded which). V is TRBV12-3 or TRBV12-4 and J is TRBJ1-1, with D possibly TRBD1 on 5 matching bases. The CDR3 protein is CASSVKTGRNTEAFF. CDR3 in DNA: TGTGCCAGCAGTGTTAAGACGGGACGGAACACTGAAGCTTTCTTT.